This note documents a single T cell receptor (beta chain) sequence. What it recognizes is unknown. These data are taken from a study of Ad26.COV2.S vaccination and SARS-CoV-2 variants. The study's findings and limits: Reportedly, spike-specific CD8+ and CD4+ T cell responses achieved substantial breadth once vaccination had taken place.

Germline CDR1 and CDR2: LNHDA and SQIVND (reference sequence). CDR3 length: 15 residues. With 6 bases clipped from V and 6 bases from J, the junction kept 8 bases outside the gene matches. Generated by immunoSEQ multiplex PCR, the TCRdb table keeps only in-frame clones and is missing some. The table shows around 450,000 clones, with 80% to 95% occurring only once. Treatment here: 15 to 20 received Ad26.COV2.S at low or high dose, single or two shots; about 5 received placebo; per-sample allocation not given. Collection of samples fell on day 63 after the first vaccine or placebo injection. The chain carries TRBV19 and TRBJ2-7; 13 bases map to TRBD2. The specimen comprised peripheral blood, sampled in a trial of Ad26.COV2.S vaccine versus placebo. This receptor was obtained from a person aged 18 to 59 who received the Ad26.COV2.S COVID-19 vaccine or a placebo. The CDR3 region has the DNA TGTGCCAGTAGAAATCGACTAGCGGGAGGTTCCGAGCAGTACTTC. Encoded protein: CASRNRLAGGSEQYF.